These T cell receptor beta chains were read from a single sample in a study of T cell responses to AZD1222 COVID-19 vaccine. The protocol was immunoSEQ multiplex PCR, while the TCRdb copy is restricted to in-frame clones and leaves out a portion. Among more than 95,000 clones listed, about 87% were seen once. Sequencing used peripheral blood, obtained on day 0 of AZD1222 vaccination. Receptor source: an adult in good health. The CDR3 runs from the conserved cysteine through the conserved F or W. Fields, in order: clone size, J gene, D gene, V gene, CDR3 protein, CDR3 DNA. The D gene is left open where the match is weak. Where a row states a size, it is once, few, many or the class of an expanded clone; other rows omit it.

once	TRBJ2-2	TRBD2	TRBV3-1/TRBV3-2	CASSVPAGLANTGELFF	TGTGCCAGCAGCGTCCCCGCGGGACTAGCGAACACCGGGGAGCTGTTTTTT
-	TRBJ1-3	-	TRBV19	CASSLGHSGNTIYF	TGTGCCAGTAGTCTGGGGCACTCTGGAAACACCATATATTTT
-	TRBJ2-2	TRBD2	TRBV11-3	CASSLSAGGAGELFF	TGTGCCAGCAGCTTAAGCGCGGGAGGAGCCGGGGAGCTGTTTTTT
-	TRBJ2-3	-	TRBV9	CASSVVQFTDTQYF	TGTGCCAGCAGCGTTGTACAGTTCACAGATACGCAGTATTTT
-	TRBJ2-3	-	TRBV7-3	CASSSFGDTQYF	TGTGCCAGCAGCTCCTTCGGGGATACGCAGTATTTT
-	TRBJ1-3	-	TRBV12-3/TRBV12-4	CASTTISGNTIYF	TGTGCCAGCACCACTATCTCTGGAAACACCATATATTTT
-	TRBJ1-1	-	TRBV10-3	CAISEQGSYTEAFF	TGTGCCATCAGTGAACAGGGTAGTTACACTGAAGCTTTCTTT
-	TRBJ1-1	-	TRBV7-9	CASSYMQGNTEAFF	TGTGCCAGCAGTTATATGCAGGGGAACACTGAAGCTTTCTTT
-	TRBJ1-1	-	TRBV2	CASSEPTGNTEAFF	TGTGCCAGCAGTGAGCCCACCGGGAACACTGAAGCTTTCTTT
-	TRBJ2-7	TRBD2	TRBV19	CASGLAGSYEQYF	TGTGCCAGTGGACTAGCGGGTTCCTACGAGCAGTACTTC
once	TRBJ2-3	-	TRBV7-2	CASIPGGGGTDTQYF	TGTGCCAGCATCCCCGGAGGGGGGGGCACAGATACGCAGTATTTT
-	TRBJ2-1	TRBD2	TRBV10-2	CASKLLAGVNNEQFF	TGCGCCAGCAAGCTACTAGCGGGAGTTAACAATGAGCAGTTCTTC
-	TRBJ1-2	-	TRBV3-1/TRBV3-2	CASSHGQNYGYTF	TGTGCCAGCAGCCATGGACAGAACTATGGCTACACCTTC
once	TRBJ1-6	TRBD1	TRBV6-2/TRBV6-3	CASSSEGQNNSPLHF	TGTGCCAGCAGTTCCGAGGGACAGAATAATTCACCCCTCCACTTT
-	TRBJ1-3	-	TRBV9	CASSPSMLWRSGNTIYF	TGTGCCAGCAGCCCTTCCATGTTGTGGAGATCTGGAAACACCATATATTTT
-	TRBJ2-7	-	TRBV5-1	CASSGHHTYEQYF	TGCGCCAGCAGCGGTCACCATACCTACGAGCAGTACTTC
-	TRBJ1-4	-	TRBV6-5	CASRMGGNINEKLFF	TGTGCCAGCAGGATGGGGGGGAATATTAATGAAAAACTGTTTTTT
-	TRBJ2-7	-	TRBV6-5	CASSYMSTHEQYF	TGTGCCAGCAGTTACATGTCAACCCACGAGCAGTACTTC
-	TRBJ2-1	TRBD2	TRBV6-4	CASSDGTSGNEQFF	TGTGCCAGCAGTGACGGGACTAGTGGAAATGAGCAGTTCTTC
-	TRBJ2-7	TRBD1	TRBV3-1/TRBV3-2	CASSKDRVRSYEQYF	TGTGCCAGCAGCAAAGACAGGGTTCGCTCCTACGAGCAGTACTTC
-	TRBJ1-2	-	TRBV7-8	CASSLGGGNYGYTF	TGTGCCAGCAGCTTAGGGGGTGGGAACTATGGCTACACCTTC
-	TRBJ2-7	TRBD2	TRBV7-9	CASSRGGYEQYF	TGTGCCAGCAGCCGGGGGGGATACGAGCAGTACTTC
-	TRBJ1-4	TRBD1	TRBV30	CAWSRQGNEKLFF	TGTGCCTGGAGTAGACAGGGTAATGAAAAACTGTTTTTT
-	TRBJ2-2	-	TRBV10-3	CAISEAENGELFF	TGTGCCATCAGTGAGGCCGAGAACGGGGAGCTGTTTTTT
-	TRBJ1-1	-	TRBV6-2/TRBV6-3	CASSWMLGGEAFF	TGTGCCAGCAGTTGGATGCTCGGGGGGGAAGCTTTCTTT
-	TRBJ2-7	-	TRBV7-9	CASSLGFSYEQYF	TGTGCCAGCAGCTTAGGGTTCTCCTACGAGCAGTACTTC
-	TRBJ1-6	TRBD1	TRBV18	CASSRDRGDSPLHF	TGTGCCAGCTCACGCGACAGGGGGGATTCACCCCTCCACTTT
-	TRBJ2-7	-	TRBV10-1	CASSYGYEQYF	TGCGCCAGCAGTTACGGCTACGAGCAGTACTTC
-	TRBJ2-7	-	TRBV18	CASSPPTMYEQYF	TGTGCCAGCTCACCGCCTACTATGTACGAGCAGTACTTC
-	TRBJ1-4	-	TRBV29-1	CSVPQTPANEKLFF	TGCAGCGTGCCCCAGACGCCGGCTAATGAAAAACTGTTTTTT
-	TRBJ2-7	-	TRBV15	CATSRGSRDRSYEQYF	TGTGCCACCAGCAGAGGGTCCCGTGACAGGTCCTACGAGCAGTACTTC